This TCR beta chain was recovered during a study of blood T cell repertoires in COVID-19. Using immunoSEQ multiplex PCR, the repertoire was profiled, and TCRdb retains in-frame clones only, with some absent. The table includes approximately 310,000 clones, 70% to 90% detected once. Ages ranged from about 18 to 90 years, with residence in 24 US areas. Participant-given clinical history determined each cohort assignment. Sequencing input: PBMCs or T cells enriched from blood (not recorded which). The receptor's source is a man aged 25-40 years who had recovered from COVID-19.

The CDR3 region has the DNA TGTGCCAGCTCACCAGGGGTCGGGGGCAATCAGCCCCAGCATTTT. It yields the protein CASSPGVGGNQPQHF. The genes are TRBV18 and TRBJ1-5; D ambiguous. CDR1 is KGHSH and CDR2 is LQKENI in the germline V gene. This CDR3 contains 15 residues. The V end lost 2 bases, the J end lost 2 bases, and 10 bases lay between the germline ends.